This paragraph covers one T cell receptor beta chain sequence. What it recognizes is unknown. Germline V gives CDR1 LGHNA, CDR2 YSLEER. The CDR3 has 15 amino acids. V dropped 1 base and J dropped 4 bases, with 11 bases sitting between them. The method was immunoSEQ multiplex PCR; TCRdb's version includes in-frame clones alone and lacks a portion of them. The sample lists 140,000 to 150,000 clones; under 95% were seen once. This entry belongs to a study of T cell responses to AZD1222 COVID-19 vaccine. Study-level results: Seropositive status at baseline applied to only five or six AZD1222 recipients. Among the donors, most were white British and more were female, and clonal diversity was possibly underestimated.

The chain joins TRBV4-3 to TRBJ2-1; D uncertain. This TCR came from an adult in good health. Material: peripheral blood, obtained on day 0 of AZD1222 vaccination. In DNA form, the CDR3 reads TGCGCCAGCAGCCAAGGACATAGCCTTTACAATGAGCAGTTCTTC. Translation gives CASSQGHSLYNEQFF.